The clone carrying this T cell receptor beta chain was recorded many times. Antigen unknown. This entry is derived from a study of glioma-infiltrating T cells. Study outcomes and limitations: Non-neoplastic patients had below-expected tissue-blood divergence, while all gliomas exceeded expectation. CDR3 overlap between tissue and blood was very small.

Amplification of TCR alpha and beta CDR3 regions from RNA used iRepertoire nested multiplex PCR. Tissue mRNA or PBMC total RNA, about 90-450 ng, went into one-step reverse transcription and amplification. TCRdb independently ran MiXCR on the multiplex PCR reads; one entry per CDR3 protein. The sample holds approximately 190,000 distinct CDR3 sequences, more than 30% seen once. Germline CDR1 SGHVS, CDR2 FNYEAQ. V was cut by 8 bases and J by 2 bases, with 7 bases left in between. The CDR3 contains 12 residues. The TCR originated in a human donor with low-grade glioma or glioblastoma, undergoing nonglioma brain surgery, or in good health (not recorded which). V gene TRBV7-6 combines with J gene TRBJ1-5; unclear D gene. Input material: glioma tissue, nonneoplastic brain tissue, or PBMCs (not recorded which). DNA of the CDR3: TGTGCCAGCGGAGAGGGCAATCAGCCCCAGCATTTT. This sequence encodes CASGEGNQPQHF.